The TCR beta chain described here comes from a study of CD8+CD57+ T cells in acquired aplastic anemia. Study information: Average DNA yield from sorted CD4+ and CD8+ cells was around 3 ug. Healthy donor sequencing depth: approximately 9.9 million CD4+, approximately 12 million CD8+ reads.

Study-level results: In common between the patients and the controls were twenty-nine CD8+ CDR3 sequences.

About this clonotype itself: Its antigen remains unidentified.

Genomic DNA was employed as the template in profiling TCR beta VDJ and CDR3. TCRdb re-called the reads with MiXCR, one entry per CDR3 protein. This sample yields a few hundred thousand distinct CDR3 sequences, of which 65% to 80% are seen a single time; 3.5% to 4.5% belongs to the top ten. Sample: sorted CD4+, CD8+, or CD8+CD57+ T cells (not recorded which) from PBMCs. The receptor comes from a human donor in good health, serving as a control.

CDR3 sequence: CSASWDTDNSPLHF. The CDR3 DNA reads as TGCAGTGCTAGTTGGGACACCGATAATTCACCCCTCCACTTT. The V and J genes are TRBV20-1 and TRBJ1-6; a possible D gene is TRBD1 (6 bases). V lost 3 bases and J lost 5, with 11 bases in between. The CDR3 sequence is 14 residues long. Germline V gives CDR1 DFQATT, CDR2 SNEGSKA (reference sequence).